A single sample is the source of the 8 T cell receptor beta chains below, sequenced in a study of blood T cell repertoires in COVID-19. This table comes from immunoSEQ multiplex PCR, and its TCRdb copy is limited to in-frame clones, with some not included. The sample lists about 250,000 clones, under 85% occurring once. The material sequenced was peripheral blood. The receptors shown here come from a human donor in a cohort sampled during active COVID-19.

This clone was counted a few times. The chain's CDR3 is CASSLATGANYGYTF. As DNA, the CDR3 is TGTGCCAGCAGCTTAGCGACAGGAGCTAACTATGGCTACACCTTC. This chain connects TRBV7-2 to TRBJ1-2, with D perhaps matching TRBD1 (6 bases). Looked up from germline, CDR1 is SGHTA and CDR2 is FQGNSA. Trimming cost V 0 bases and J 0 bases, with 8 bases left between them. This CDR3 is 15 amino acids long.

The rearrangement links TRBV7-9 to TRBJ1-1, with 9 bases that match TRBD1. J gave up 0 bases and V 6 bases, and 5 bases lay outside the gene matches. CDR3 size: 15 residues. Germline V gene lookup returns CDR1 SEHNR and CDR2 FQNEAQ (reference sequence). CDR3 residues: CASREGQGLNTEAFF. The CDR3 nucleotides read TGTGCCAGCAGGGAGGGACAGGGCCTGAACACTGAAGCTTTCTTT.

This sequence joins TRBV12-2 and TRBJ2-7; the table assigns TRBD2, which was not confirmed against the DNA. TRBV12-2 is reported as a pseudogene. The CDR3 is 15 amino acids. CDR3 nucleotide sequence: TGTGCAAGTCGCCATAAGACTAGCGGGAACCACGAGCAGTACTTC. It translates to CASRHKTSGNHEQYF.

The chain carries TRBV19 and TRBJ2-7; 8 positions agree with TRBD1. V lost 7 bases to trimming and J lost 3 bases; unmatched junction nucleotides: 5. The CDR3 totals 13 residues. The germline V gene encodes CDR1 LNHDA and CDR2 SQIVND (reference sequence). CDR3 region: CASKRQGSYEQYF. The CDR3 DNA follows: TGTGCCAGTAAACGACAGGGGAGCTACGAGCAGTACTTC.

The J gene is TRBJ2-7, the V gene TRBV5-6; a weak D match, TRBD2 (6 bases). Trimming left V 5 bases short and J 2 bases short, with 17 bases between. Germline V gives CDR1 SGHDT, CDR2 YYEEEE. The CDR3 length is 15 residues. CDR3 sequence: CASRGQMRGTYEQYF. In nucleotides, the CDR3 is TGTGCCAGCAGGGGCCAGATGCGGGGCACCTACGAGCAGTACTTC. Filled out from reference TRBV5-6 and TRBJ2-7, the complete variable domain reads DAGVTQSPTHLIKTRGQQVTLRCSPKSGHDTVSWYQQALGQGPQFIFQYYEEEERQRGNFPDRFSGHQFPNYSSELNVNALLLGDSALYLCASRGQMRGTYEQYFGPGTRLTVT.

CDR3 in amino acids: CASSLRPEGGTEAFF. For the CDR3, the DNA is TGTGCCAGCAGCTTACGGCCGGAGGGCGGCACTGAAGCTTTCTTT. The genes are TRBV7-9 and TRBJ1-1; D call uncertain. Deletions cut 2 bases from V and 4 bases from J, with 14 bases between. The germline V gene has CDR1 SEHNR and CDR2 FQNEAQ (reference sequence). This CDR3 has 15 residues.

A few counts support this clone. This chain uses TRBV5-1 with TRBJ2-1, with 7 bases that match TRBD1. J was trimmed by 8 bases and V by 1 base; bases with no gene match: 0. The CDR3 totals 12 residues. CDR1 and CDR2 from the germline V gene are SGHRS and YFSETQ. As DNA, the CDR3 is TGCGCCAGCAGCTTGAGGGGGCATGAGCAGTTCTTC. Protein product: CASSLRGHEQFF.

This chain joins TRBV6-5 and TRBJ2-3, with a weak D call TRBD1 (8 bases). Germline CDR1 is MNHEY and CDR2 is SVGAGI. V dropped 7 bases and J dropped 5 bases, with 16 bases sitting between them. The CDR3 is made up of 14 amino acids. In nucleotides, the CDR3 is TGTGCCAGCACCACAGGGGGGGTAGAAGATACGCAGTATTTT. This encodes CASTTGGVEDTQYF.